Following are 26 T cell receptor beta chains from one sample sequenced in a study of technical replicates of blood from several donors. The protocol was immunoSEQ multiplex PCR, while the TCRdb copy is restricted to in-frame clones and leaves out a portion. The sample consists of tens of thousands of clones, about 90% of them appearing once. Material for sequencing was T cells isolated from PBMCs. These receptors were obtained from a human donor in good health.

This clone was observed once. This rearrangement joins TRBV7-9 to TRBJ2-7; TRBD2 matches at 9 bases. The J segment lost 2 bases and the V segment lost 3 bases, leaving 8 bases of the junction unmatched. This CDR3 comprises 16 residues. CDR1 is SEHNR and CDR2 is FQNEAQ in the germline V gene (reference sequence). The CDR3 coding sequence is TGTGCCAGCAGCTTGGGACCGACTAGCGGAACCTACGAGCAGTACTTC. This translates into CASSLGPTSGTYEQYF.

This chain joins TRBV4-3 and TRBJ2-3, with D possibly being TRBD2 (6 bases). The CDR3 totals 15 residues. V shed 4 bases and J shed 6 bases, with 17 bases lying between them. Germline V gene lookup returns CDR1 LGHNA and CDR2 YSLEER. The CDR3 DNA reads TGCGCCAGCAGCCTGCTAGCGCCGTTTGTCGATACGCAGTATTTT. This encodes CASSLLAPFVDTQYF.

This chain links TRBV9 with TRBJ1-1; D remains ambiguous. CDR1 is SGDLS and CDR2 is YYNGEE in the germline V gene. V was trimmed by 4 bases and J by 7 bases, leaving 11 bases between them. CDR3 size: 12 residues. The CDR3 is CASSPGNDEAFF. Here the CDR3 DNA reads TGTGCCAGCAGCCCGGGGAATGATGAAGCTTTCTTT.

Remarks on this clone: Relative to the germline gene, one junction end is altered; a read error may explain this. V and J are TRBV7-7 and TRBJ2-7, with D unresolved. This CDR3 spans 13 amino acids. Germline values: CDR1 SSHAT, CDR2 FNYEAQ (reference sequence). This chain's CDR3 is CASSLELDHEQYF. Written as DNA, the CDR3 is TGTGCTAGCAGCTTAGAGCTAGATCACGAGCAGTACTTC.

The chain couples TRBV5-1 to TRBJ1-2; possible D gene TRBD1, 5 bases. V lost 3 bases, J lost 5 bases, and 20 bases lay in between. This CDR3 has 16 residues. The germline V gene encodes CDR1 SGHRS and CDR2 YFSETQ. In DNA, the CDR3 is TGCGCCAGCAGCTCATCAGCCCCAGGGATTGTATATGGCTACACCTTC. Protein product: CASSSSAPGIVYGYTF.

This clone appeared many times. The CDR3 sequence is CASSFSGSTDTQYF. In DNA, the CDR3 is TGTGCCAGCAGCTTTAGCGGGAGCACAGATACGCAGTATTTT. The J gene is TRBJ2-3, the V gene TRBV7-3, with 7 bases matching TRBD2. Trimming at V came to 3 bases and at J to 0 bases, leaving 0 bases not matched to a gene. The CDR3 contains 14 residues. The germline CDR1 and CDR2 sequences are SGHTA and FQGTGA.

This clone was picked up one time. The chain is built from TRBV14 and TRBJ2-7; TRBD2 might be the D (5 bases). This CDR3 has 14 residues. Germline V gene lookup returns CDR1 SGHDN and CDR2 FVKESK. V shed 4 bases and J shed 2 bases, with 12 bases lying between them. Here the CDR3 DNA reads TGTGCCAGCAGCCTCAGGACGGGAACCTACGAGCAGTACTTC. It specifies CASSLRTGTYEQYF.

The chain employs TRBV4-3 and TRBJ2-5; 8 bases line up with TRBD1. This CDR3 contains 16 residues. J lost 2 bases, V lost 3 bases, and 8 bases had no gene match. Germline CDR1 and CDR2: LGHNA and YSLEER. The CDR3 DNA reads TGCGCCAGCAGCCAGGGTGTACAGGGGGGTCAAGAGACCCAGTACTTC. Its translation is CASSQGVQGGQETQYF.

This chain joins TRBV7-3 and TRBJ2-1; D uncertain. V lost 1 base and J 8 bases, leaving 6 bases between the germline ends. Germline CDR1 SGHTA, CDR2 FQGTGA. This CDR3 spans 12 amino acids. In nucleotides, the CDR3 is TGTGCCAGCAGCTTAAACCGGGATGAGCAGTTCTTC. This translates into CASSLNRDEQFF.

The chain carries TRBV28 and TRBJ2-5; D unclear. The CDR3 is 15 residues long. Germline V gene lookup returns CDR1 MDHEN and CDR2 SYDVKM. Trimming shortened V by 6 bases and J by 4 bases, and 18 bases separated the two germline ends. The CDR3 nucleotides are TGTGCCAGCAGCCCTGTCTTATCGGGTAGAGAGACCCAGTACTTC. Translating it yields CASSPVLSGRETQYF. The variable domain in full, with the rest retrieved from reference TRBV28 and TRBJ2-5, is DVKVTQSSRYLVKRTGEKVFLECVQDMDHENMFWYRQDPGLGLRLIYFSYDVKMKEKGDIPEGYSVSREKKERFSLILESASTNQTSMYLCASSPVLSGRETQYFGPGTRLLVL.

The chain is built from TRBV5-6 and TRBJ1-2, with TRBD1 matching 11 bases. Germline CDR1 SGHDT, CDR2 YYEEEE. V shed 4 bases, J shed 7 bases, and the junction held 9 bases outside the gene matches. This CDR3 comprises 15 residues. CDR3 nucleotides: TGTGCCAGCAGCGGCCGGACAGGGGGCAAAGGTGGCTACACCTTC. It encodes CASSGRTGGKGGYTF. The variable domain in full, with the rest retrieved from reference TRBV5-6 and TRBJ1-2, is DAGVTQSPTHLIKTRGQQVTLRCSPKSGHDTVSWYQQALGQGPQFIFQYYEEEERQRGNFPDRFSGHQFPNYSSELNVNALLLGDSALYLCASSGRTGGKGGYTFGSGTRLTVV.

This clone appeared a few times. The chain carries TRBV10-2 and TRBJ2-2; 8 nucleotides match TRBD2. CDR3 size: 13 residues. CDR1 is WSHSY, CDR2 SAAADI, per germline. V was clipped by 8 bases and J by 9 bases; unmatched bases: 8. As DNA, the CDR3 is TGCGCCAGCGCTGGGGGGACTAGACGGGAGCTGTTTTTT. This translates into CASAGGTRRELFF.

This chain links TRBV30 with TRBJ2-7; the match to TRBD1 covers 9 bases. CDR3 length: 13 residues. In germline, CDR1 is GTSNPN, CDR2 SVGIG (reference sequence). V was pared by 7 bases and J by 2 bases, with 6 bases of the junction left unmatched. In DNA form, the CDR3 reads TGTGCCTCATACAGGGGGCCACCCTACGAGCAGTACTTC. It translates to CASYRGPPYEQYF.

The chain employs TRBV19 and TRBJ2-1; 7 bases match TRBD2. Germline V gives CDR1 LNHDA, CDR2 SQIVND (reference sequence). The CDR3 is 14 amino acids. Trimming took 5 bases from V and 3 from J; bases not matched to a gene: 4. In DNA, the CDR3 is TGTGCCAGTAGTGAGGGCGGGAGCTACAATGAGCAGTTCTTC. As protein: CASSEGGSYNEQFF.

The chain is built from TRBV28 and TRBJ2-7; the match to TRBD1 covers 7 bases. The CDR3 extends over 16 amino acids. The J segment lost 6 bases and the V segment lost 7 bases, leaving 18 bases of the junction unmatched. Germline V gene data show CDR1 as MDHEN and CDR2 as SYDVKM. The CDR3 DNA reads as TGTGCCAGCATACCCCGTTTAAGAACAGGGGAGTCCGAGCAGTACTTC. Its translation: CASIPRLRTGESEQYF.

The CDR3 reads CARSQGTGASQPQHF. CDR3 nucleotides: TGTGCCAGAAGCCAAGGCACAGGCGCAAGTCAGCCCCAGCATTTT. The chain has TRBV5-3 and TRBJ1-5, with a possible D match to TRBD1 (5 bases). TRBV5-3 belongs to the ORF category, with a function that is uncertain. This CDR3 is 15 amino acids long. V dropped 4 bases and J dropped 6 bases, with 17 bases sitting between them.

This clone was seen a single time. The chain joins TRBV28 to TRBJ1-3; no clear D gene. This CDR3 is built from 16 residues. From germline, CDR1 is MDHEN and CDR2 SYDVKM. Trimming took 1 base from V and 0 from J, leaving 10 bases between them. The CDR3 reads CASSLSLRVSGNTIYF. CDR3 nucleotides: TGTGCCAGCAGTTTATCTTTGAGAGTCTCTGGAAACACCATATATTTT.

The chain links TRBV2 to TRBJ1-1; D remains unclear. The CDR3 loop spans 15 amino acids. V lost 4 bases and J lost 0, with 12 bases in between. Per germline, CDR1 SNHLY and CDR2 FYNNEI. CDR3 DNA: TGTGCCAGCAGTGCCTACTCCCGGTTGAACACTGAAGCTTTCTTT. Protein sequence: CASSAYSRLNTEAFF.

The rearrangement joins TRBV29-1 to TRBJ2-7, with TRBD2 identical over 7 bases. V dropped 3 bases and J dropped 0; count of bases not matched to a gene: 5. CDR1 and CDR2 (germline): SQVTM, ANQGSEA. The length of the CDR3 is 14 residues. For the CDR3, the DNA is TGCAGCGTTGATTTAGCGGGCGTCTCCTACGAGCAGTACTTC. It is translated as CSVDLAGVSYEQYF.

The CDR3 sequence: CASSYQTSSQETQYF. CDR3 DNA: TGTGCCAGCAGTTACCAGACTAGCAGCCAAGAGACCCAGTACTTC. The chain is built from TRBV6-5 and TRBJ2-5; 7 bases fit TRBD2. The CDR3 consists of 15 residues. V lost 2 bases to trimming and J lost 1 base; unmatched junction nucleotides: 4. Germline CDR1 MNHEY, CDR2 SVGAGI.

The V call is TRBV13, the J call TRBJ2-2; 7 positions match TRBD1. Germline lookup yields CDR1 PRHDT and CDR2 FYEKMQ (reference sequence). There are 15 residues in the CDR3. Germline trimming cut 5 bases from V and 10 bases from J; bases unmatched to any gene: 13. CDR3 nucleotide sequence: TGTGCCAGCAGCAATTATGGGGGACAGATTGAGGAGCTGTTTTTT. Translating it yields CASSNYGGQIEELFF.

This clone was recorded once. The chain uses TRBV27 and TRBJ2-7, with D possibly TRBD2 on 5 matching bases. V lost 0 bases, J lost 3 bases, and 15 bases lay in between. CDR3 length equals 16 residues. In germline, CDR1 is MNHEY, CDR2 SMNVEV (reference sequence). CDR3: CASSLSAGSSNYEQYF. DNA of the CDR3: TGTGCCAGCAGTTTATCGGCCGGGTCTAGCAACTACGAGCAGTACTTC.

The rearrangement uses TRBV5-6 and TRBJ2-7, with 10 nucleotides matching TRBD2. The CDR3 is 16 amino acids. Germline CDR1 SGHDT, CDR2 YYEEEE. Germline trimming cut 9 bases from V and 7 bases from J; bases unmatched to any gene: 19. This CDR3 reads CATQLGSGLAAWEQYF. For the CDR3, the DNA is TGTGCCACCCAGCTTGGATCCGGACTAGCGGCCTGGGAGCAGTACTTC.

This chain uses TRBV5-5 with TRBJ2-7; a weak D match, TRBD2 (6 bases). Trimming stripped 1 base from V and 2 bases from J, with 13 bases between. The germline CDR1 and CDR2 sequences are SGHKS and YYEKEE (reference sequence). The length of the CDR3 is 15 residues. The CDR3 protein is CASSLISGSAYEQYF. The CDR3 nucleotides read TGTGCCAGCAGCTTGATAAGCGGGTCGGCCTACGAGCAGTACTTC.

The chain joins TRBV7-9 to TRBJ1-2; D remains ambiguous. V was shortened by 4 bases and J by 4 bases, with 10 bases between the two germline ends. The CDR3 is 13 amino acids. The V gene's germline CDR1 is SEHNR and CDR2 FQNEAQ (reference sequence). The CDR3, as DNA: TGTGCCAGCAGCTCGTCTTCCTTCTATGGCTACACCTTC. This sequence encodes CASSSSSFYGYTF. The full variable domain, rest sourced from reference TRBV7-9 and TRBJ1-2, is DTGVSQNPRHKITKRGQNVTFRCDPISEHNRLYWYRQTLGQGPEFLTYFQNEAQLEKSRLLSDRFSAERPKGSFSTLEIQRTEQGDSAMYLCASSSSSFYGYTFGSGTRLTVV.

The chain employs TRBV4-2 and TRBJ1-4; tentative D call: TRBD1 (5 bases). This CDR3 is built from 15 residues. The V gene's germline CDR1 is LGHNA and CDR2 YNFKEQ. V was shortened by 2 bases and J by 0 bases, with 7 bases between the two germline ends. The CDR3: CASSQRQTTNEKLFF. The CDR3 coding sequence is TGTGCCAGCAGCCAAAGACAGACAACTAATGAAAAACTGTTTTTT.